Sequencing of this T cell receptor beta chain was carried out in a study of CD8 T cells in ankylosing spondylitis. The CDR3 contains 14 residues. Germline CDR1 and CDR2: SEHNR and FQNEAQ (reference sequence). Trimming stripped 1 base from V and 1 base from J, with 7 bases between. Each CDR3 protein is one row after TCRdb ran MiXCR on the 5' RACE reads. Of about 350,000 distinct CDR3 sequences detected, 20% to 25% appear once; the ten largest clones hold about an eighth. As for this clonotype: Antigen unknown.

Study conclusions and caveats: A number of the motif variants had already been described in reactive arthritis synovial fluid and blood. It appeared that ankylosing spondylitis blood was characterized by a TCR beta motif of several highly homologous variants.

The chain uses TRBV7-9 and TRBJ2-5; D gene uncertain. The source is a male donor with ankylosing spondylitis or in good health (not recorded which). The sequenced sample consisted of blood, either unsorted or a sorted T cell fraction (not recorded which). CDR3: CASSLVGIQETQYF. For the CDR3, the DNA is TGTGCCAGCAGCTTAGTGGGAATCCAAGAGACCCAGTACTTC. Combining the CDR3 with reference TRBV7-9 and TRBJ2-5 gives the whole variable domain DTGVSQNPRHKITKRGQNVTFRCDPISEHNRLYWYRQTLGQGPEFLTYFQNEAQLEKSRLLSDRFSAERPKGSFSTLEIQRTEQGDSAMYLCASSLVGIQETQYFGPGTRLLVL.